The 21 T cell receptor beta chains below all came from one sample that was sequenced in a study of Ad26.COV2.S vaccination and SARS-CoV-2 variants. Regarding treatment: around 19 received Ad26.COV2.S at low or high dose, single or two shots; about 5 received placebo; per-sample allocation not given. The samples were gathered on day 63 after the first injection of vaccine or placebo. The table came from immunoSEQ multiplex PCR; TCRdb's copy has only in-frame clones and leaves some out. The sample lists roughly 350,000 clones, roughly nine tenths occurring once. Material: peripheral blood, obtained in a trial of Ad26.COV2.S vaccine versus placebo. The source is a person aged 18-60 years who received the Ad26.COV2.S COVID-19 vaccine or a placebo.

The rearrangement uses TRBV7-8 and TRBJ2-5; tentatively, D is TRBD2 (6 bases). Trimming cost V 0 bases and J 5 bases, with 7 bases left between them. Looked up from germline, CDR1 is SGHVS and CDR2 is FQNEAQ. This CDR3 is built from 13 residues. The CDR3 sequence is CASSLAGGETQYF. The CDR3 nucleotides are TGTGCCAGCAGCTTAGCGGGAGGTGAGACCCAGTACTTC.

The V call is TRBV5-4, the J call TRBJ1-2, with D perhaps matching TRBD1 (5 bases). Looked up from germline, CDR1 is SGHNT and CDR2 is YYREEE (reference sequence). The CDR3 contains 16 residues. V was pared by 4 bases and J by 0 bases, with 16 bases between. The CDR3 is CASSPPKLGANYGYTF. DNA for the CDR3: TGTGCCAGCAGCCCGCCCAAGCTGGGGGCTAACTATGGCTACACCTTC.

This chain connects TRBV7-2 to TRBJ2-5; D is possibly TRBD2 (6 bases). The germline gives CDR1 SGHTA, CDR2 FQGNSA. The CDR3 length is 19 residues. Trimming removed 3 bases at V and 4 bases at J, with 27 bases between. The CDR3 spells CASSFSPPKRTMGVETQYF. DNA for the CDR3: TGTGCCAGCAGCTTCTCCCCCCCGAAGAGGACTATGGGGGTAGAGACCCAGTACTTC.

V gene TRBV6-4 combines with J gene TRBJ2-3, with 7 bases matching TRBD2. CDR3 length: 13 residues. V shed 8 bases, J shed 0 bases, and the junction held 2 bases outside the gene matches. Per germline, CDR1 MRHNA and CDR2 SNTAGT. CDR3 bases: TGTGCCAGCGGGAGGGCTAGCACAGATACGCAGTATTTT. Translation: CASGRASTDTQYF.

V usage is TRBV3-1 (or the pseudogene TRBV3-2) and J usage is TRBJ1-2, with D tentatively TRBD1 (5 bases). The CDR3 has 16 amino acids. Germline CDR1 reads LGHDT; CDR2 reads YNNKEL (reference sequence). V dropped 4 bases and J dropped 4 bases, with 19 bases sitting between them. The DNA for the CDR3 is TGTGCCAGCAGCCCCCAGACAGTGGTCCCGGGCTATGGCTACACCTTC. It encodes CASSPQTVVPGYGYTF.

The V call is TRBV5-4, the J call TRBJ1-4; the D is unclear. V lost 0 bases and J lost 0, with 15 bases in between. Germline-derived CDR1 and CDR2 are SGHNT and YYREEE (reference sequence). There are 18 residues in the CDR3. CDR3 residues: CASSLASLSPATNEKLFF. In DNA, the CDR3 is TGTGCCAGCAGCTTGGCCTCTCTATCACCGGCAACTAATGAAAAACTGTTTTTT.

This clone has only a few counts. The chain employs TRBV7-6 and TRBJ1-6; D uncertain. The CDR3 totals 14 residues. Germline CDR1 and CDR2: SGHVS and FNYEAQ. Between the trimmed V and J ends, which lost 0 bases and 6 bases, there was a span of 6 bases. The CDR3 here is CASSLASPNSPLHF. The CDR3 DNA reads as TGTGCCAGCAGCTTAGCTAGCCCTAATTCACCCCTCCACTTT.

This chain's CDR3 is CASSQTGVEDYGYTF. The CDR3 coding sequence is TGTGCCAGCAGCCAGACAGGGGTCGAGGACTATGGCTACACCTTC. V is TRBV7-3 and J is TRBJ1-2; 8 bases fit TRBD1. V lost 5 bases to trimming and J lost 3 bases; unmatched junction nucleotides: 8. The CDR3 loop spans 15 amino acids. Germline V gene sequence: CDR1 SGHTA, CDR2 FQGTGA.

In its sample, this clone was seen once. This chain uses TRBV5-4 with TRBJ2-2; TRBD2 matches at 9 bases. The length of the CDR3 is 17 residues. Germline V CDR1 and CDR2: SGHNT, YYREEE (reference sequence). Germline trimming cut 2 bases from V and 3 bases from J; bases unmatched to any gene: 8. The CDR3 DNA follows: TGTGCCAGCAGCTTCGGGGCGGGAGGGCCGGACACCGGGGAGCTGTTTTTT. It encodes CASSFGAGGPDTGELFF.

This clone was counted a few times. The rearrangement joins TRBV6-5 to TRBJ2-7; 9 bases map to TRBD1. This CDR3 has 15 residues. The junction had 10 bases not matched to a gene; V was cut back by 6 bases and J by 4 bases. Germline CDR1 and CDR2: MNHEY and SVGAGI. The CDR3 coding sequence is TGTGCCAGCAGCCGGGGAGGGACAGGGTCTTACGAGCAGTACTTC. This encodes CASSRGGTGSYEQYF.

This clone was recorded a few times. This sequence joins TRBV9 and TRBJ1-2; tentative D call: TRBD1 (5 bases). CDR3 length equals 17 residues. The V end was cut by 2 bases, the J end by 3 bases, with 20 bases between. Germline CDR1 and CDR2: SGDLS and YYNGEE. As DNA, the CDR3 is TGTGCCAGCAGCGTCCAACCCAGATCTGGACAAGACTATGGCTACACCTTC. Translation: CASSVQPRSGQDYGYTF.

This rearrangement joins TRBV6-1 to TRBJ1-5; D is unresolved. The V end was cut by 1 base, the J end by 9 bases, with 7 bases between. The V gene's germline CDR1 is MNHNS and CDR2 SASEGT. CDR3 length: 12 amino acids. The CDR3 region has the DNA TGTGCCAGCAGTGAAGACCCCCGGCCCCAGCATTTT. The encoded protein is CASSEDPRPQHF.

This clone was counted a single time. The J gene is TRBJ1-4, the V gene TRBV18, with 7 bases lining up with TRBD1. The CDR3 runs to 15 residues. The trim removed 3 bases at V and 3 bases at J, leaving 4 bases unmatched. The germline V gene has CDR1 KGHSH and CDR2 LQKENI. The CDR3 nucleotides are TGTGCCAGCTCACCCCGCGGGACAGCTAATGAAAAACTGTTTTTT. Amino acids: CASSPRGTANEKLFF.

The chain has TRBV18 and TRBJ1-2; 7 bases line up with TRBD1. The CDR3 loop spans 12 amino acids. Germline lookup yields CDR1 KGHSH and CDR2 LQKENI. The V and J ends lost 4 bases and 4 bases, in that order; junction bases with no gene match: 0. As DNA, the CDR3 is TGTGCCAGCTCACAGGGGGCCTATGGCTACACCTTC. Translation gives CASSQGAYGYTF.

In this sample, this clone turned up once. This sequence joins TRBV29-1 and TRBJ2-7; 10 bases map to TRBD1. Trimming at V came to 7 bases and at J to 1 base, leaving 7 bases not matched to a gene. CDR3 size: 14 residues. Germline CDR1 and CDR2: SQVTM and ANQGSEA. Here the CDR3 DNA reads TGCAGCGCATCGGGACAGGGGAATTCCTACGAGCAGTACTTC. Amino acids: CSASGQGNSYEQYF.

V is TRBV4-3 and J is TRBJ1-4; no firm D call. V was pared by 3 bases and J by 8 bases, with 16 bases between. This CDR3 contains 15 residues. In germline, CDR1 is LGHNA, CDR2 YSLEER. The CDR3 reads CASSQTRLVREKLFF. The CDR3 DNA is TGCGCCAGCAGCCAGACGCGGCTGGTACGAGAAAAACTGTTTTTT.

The chain employs TRBV27 and TRBJ2-5; the match to TRBD1 covers 12 bases. There are 16 residues in the CDR3. Germline assignment: CDR1 MNHEY and CDR2 SMNVEV (reference sequence). J gave up 6 bases and V 5 bases, and 10 bases lay outside the gene matches. The CDR3 protein is CASSRGTGGATQTQYF. The CDR3 DNA sequence: TGTGCCAGCAGTCGAGGGACAGGGGGCGCGACGCAGACCCAGTACTTC.

CDR3 sequence reads: CASSYGVGAPLGQFF. DNA of the CDR3: TGTGCCAGCAGTTATGGTGTAGGGGCCCCGTTGGGGCAGTTCTTC. V gene TRBV6-5 combines with J gene TRBJ2-1; the D gene is possibly TRBD1 (5 bases). V was shortened by 3 bases and J by 12 bases, with 21 bases between the two germline ends. CDR3 length: 15 residues. The germline V gene encodes CDR1 MNHEY and CDR2 SVGAGI.

CDR3 bases: TGCGCCAGCAGCCCCGGGGGTGGGGGTCAGCCCCAGCATTTT. It codes for CASSPGGGGQPQHF. The V gene is TRBV5-1, the J gene TRBJ1-5, with a tentative D call TRBD1 (5 bases). CDR1 and CDR2 from the germline V gene are SGHRS and YFSETQ. The length of the CDR3 is 14 residues. V was cut by 4 bases and J by 6 bases, with 14 bases left in between.

The rearrangement uses TRBV7-9 and TRBJ2-7, with D perhaps assigned TRBD1 or TRBD2 (6 bases each). The V end lost 6 bases, the J end lost 2 bases, and 17 bases lay between the germline ends. Germline loops: CDR1 SEHNR, CDR2 FQNEAQ (reference sequence). The CDR3 contains 15 residues. The CDR3 DNA follows: TGTGCCAGCAGGGCTATGGGGGGCCTTCCCTACGAGCAGTACTTC. Protein: CASRAMGGLPYEQYF.

V and J are TRBV12-3 or TRBV12-4 and TRBJ1-2; D possibly corresponds to TRBD1 (5 bases). The CDR3 covers 13 residues. The V gene lost 5 bases and the J gene lost 0 bases, with 7 bases spanning the gap. As DNA, the CDR3 is TGTGCCAGCAGTCAGACAGCTAACTATGGCTACACCTTC. Protein sequence: CASSQTANYGYTF.